A single sample gave rise to the 4 T cell receptor beta chains below, sequenced in a study of blood T cell repertoires in COVID-19. Clones were read by immunoSEQ multiplex PCR, and TCRdb kept only the in-frame ones, dropping some. Of roughly 200,000 clones in the sample, approximately 78% were seen once. What was sequenced was PBMCs or T cells enriched from blood (not recorded which). These receptors were taken from a man aged 35 to 55 who had recovered from COVID-19.

This chain links TRBV9 with TRBJ2-3; D possibly corresponds to TRBD2 (5 bases). This CDR3 region has 16 residues. Germline CDR1 and CDR2: SGDLS and YYNGEE. Trimming pared 1 base from V and 2 bases from J, leaving 14 bases between. CDR3: CASSVPLNSDTDTQYF. The CDR3 coding sequence is TGTGCCAGCAGCGTACCGTTGAATAGCGACACAGATACGCAGTATTTT.

V usage is TRBV5-1 and J usage is TRBJ2-2; 9 positions match TRBD2. After removal of 4 bases from V and 11 bases from J, the junction contained 12 bases not matched to a gene. The germline gives CDR1 SGHRS, CDR2 YFSETQ. The CDR3 is made up of 15 amino acids. The CDR3 nucleotides read TGCGCCAGCAGCCCGTACTTAGCGGGAGCAGCTGAGCTGTTTTTT. Amino acid sequence: CASSPYLAGAAELFF.

This clone was recorded only once. J is TRBJ1-5 and V is TRBV5-4; 7 bases agree with TRBD1. This CDR3 contains 13 residues. The germline V gene has CDR1 SGHNT and CDR2 YYREEE (reference sequence). With V trimmed by 4 bases and J by 4 bases, 2 bases remained unmatched. CDR3 sequence: CASSPGQNQPQHF. CDR3 bases: TGTGCCAGCAGCCCGGGACAGAATCAGCCCCAGCATTTT.

A single count supports this clone. The chain couples TRBV2 to TRBJ2-5; the match to TRBD1 covers 8 bases. In germline, CDR1 is SNHLY, CDR2 FYNNEI. This CDR3 is 15 amino acids long. The J segment lost 5 bases and the V segment lost 6 bases, leaving 11 bases of the junction unmatched. As DNA, the CDR3 is TGTGCCAGCAGAGGACAGGGAGCGGTGACGGAGACCCAGTACTTC. Amino acids: CASRGQGAVTETQYF.